The next 23 T cell receptor beta chains were all read from a single sample in a study of Graves' ophthalmopathy and Graves' hyperthyroidism listed by TCRdb under 2018. Sequencing relied on an Illumina HiSeq 2000. TCR beta CDR3 regions were amplified from RNA transcripts for repertoire sequencing. The first round of RT-PCR was done with HTBI primers and the Qiagen OneStep RT-PCR kit, and was followed by a second round of multiplex PCR, then size selection and purification. Starting from the raw public reads, TCRdb applied fastp trimming at Q25, assembled clones with MiXCR and retained in-frame beta chains. All rows with the same CDR3 protein become a single entry with the most common DNA and genes. The sample records some 170,000 distinct CDR3 sequences, roughly two fifths of which are singletons. Jointly, the top ten make up around 9.3% of the sample. Sequences were obtained from peripheral blood. The receptors were sampled from a man aged 30-40 years with Graves' ophthalmopathy. Donor details come from another sample of the same person, matched by shared clones.

This clonotype was seen repeatedly, ten times or more. This chain joins TRBV13 and TRBJ1-2; no reliable D call. CDR3 length: 15 residues. V lost 4 bases and J 2 bases, leaving 14 bases between the germline ends. Germline assignment: CDR1 PRHDT and CDR2 FYEKMQ (reference sequence). The DNA for the CDR3 is TGTGCCAGCAGCTCAACCCCGGACGGAAACTATGGCTACACCTTC. Encoded protein: CASSSTPDGNYGYTF. The full variable domain, in which reference TRBV13 and TRBJ1-2 provide the parts outside the CDR3, is AAGVIQSPRHLIKEKRETATLKCYPIPRHDTVYWYQQGPGQDPQFLISFYEKMQSDKGSIPDRFSAQQFSDYHSELNMSSLELGDSALYFCASSSTPDGNYGYTFGSGTRLTVV.

At least ten counts were recorded for this clonotype. The chain uses TRBV7-2 and TRBJ2-5; TRBD1 or TRBD2 may be the D gene (7 bases each). The germline CDR1 and CDR2 sequences are SGHTA and FQGNSA. This CDR3 comprises 14 residues. V lost 5 bases and J lost 5, with 15 bases in between. The CDR3 coding sequence is TGTGCCAGCAGCCGGGGAGGGGGCGAGGAGACCCAGTACTTC. Encoded protein: CASSRGGGEETQYF.

The chain joins TRBV30 to TRBJ2-5; the match to TRBD1 covers 9 bases. Looked up from germline, CDR1 is GTSNPN and CDR2 is SVGIG (reference sequence). CDR3 length equals 13 residues. Unmatched junction bases numbered 3, after V lost 2 bases and J lost 5 bases. The CDR3 bases are TGTGCCTGGAGTCGGGACAGGGCGGAGACCCAGTACTTC. Protein: CAWSRDRAETQYF.

In its sample, this clonotype was seen many times. This chain joins TRBV20-1 and TRBJ1-1; the D is unclear. The CDR3 is made up of 13 amino acids. Trimming removed 4 bases from V and 4 bases from J, with 13 bases in between. Germline-derived CDR1 and CDR2 are DFQATT and SNEGSKA (reference sequence). This CDR3 reads CSAKVRQSTEAFF. The DNA for the CDR3 is TGCAGTGCTAAAGTTCGTCAGAGCACTGAAGCTTTCTTT.

Many counts were recorded for this clonotype. V is TRBV12-3 or TRBV12-4 and J is TRBJ2-7; possible D gene TRBD2, 5 bases. This CDR3 is 14 amino acids long. The V gene lost 5 bases and the J gene lost 5 bases, with 16 bases spanning the gap. The DNA for the CDR3 is TGTGCCAGCAGTCAAGTGGACTTGGACCACGAGCAGTACTTC. It yields the protein CASSQVDLDHEQYF.

The chain links TRBV7-8 to TRBJ1-2; tentative D call: TRBD1 (5 bases). V was trimmed by 5 bases and J by 4 bases, leaving 23 bases between them. CDR1 is SGHVS and CDR2 is FQNEAQ in the germline V gene. The CDR3 is 17 residues long. CDR3 coding DNA: TGTGCCAGCAGCCCGGCGGGGGATCGCTGGTGGGGCTATGGCTACACCTTC. Translating gives CASSPAGDRWWGYGYTF.

The rearrangement joins TRBV6-2 or TRBV6-3 to TRBJ2-7; D uncertain. Germline-derived CDR1 and CDR2 are MNHEY and SVGEGT. The CDR3 is made up of 14 amino acids. V shed 2 bases and J shed 2 bases, with 10 bases lying between them. The CDR3 DNA follows: TGTGCCAGCAGTTACCCCCGGGCCGCCTACGAGCAGTACTTC. It translates to CASSYPRAAYEQYF.

Ten or more counts support this clonotype. The chain carries TRBV11-2 and TRBJ1-3; unclear D gene. Germline V lookup: CDR1 SGHAT, CDR2 FQNNGV. The CDR3 runs 14 residues. The V gene lost 3 bases and the J gene lost 0 bases, with 6 bases spanning the gap. CDR3 in amino acids: CASSLALSGNTIYF. CDR3 in DNA: TGTGCCAGCAGCTTGGCCCTCTCTGGAAACACCATATATTTT.

The chain carries TRBV12-3 or TRBV12-4 and TRBJ1-2; 8 nucleotides align to TRBD1. With V trimmed by 5 bases and J by 4 bases, 6 bases remained unmatched. This CDR3 region has 14 residues. This CDR3 is CASSPDRGFYGYTF. The CDR3 region has the DNA TGTGCCAGCAGTCCAGACAGGGGCTTCTATGGCTACACCTTC.

The chain couples TRBV28 to TRBJ2-4; 11 positions agree with TRBD2. The germline V gene encodes CDR1 MDHEN and CDR2 SYDVKM. With V trimmed by 8 bases and J by 3 bases, 12 bases remained unmatched. This CDR3 spans 17 amino acids. CDR3 residues: CASGPLLAGVGKNIQYF. CDR3 coding DNA: TGTGCCAGCGGGCCCCTACTAGCGGGAGTTGGCAAAAACATTCAGTACTTC.

This clonotype was observed at least ten times. The chain joins TRBV7-2 to TRBJ1-6; the D is unclear. Germline V gene data show CDR1 as SGHTA and CDR2 as FQGNSA. This CDR3 is built from 13 residues. Trimming took off 4 bases at V and 10 bases at J, with 11 bases between the two ends. DNA of the CDR3: TGTGCCAGCAGCTCTAGTGAAAGCTCACCCCTCCACTTT. This gives the protein CASSSSESSPLHF.

This chain joins TRBV7-2 and TRBJ1-2; D ambiguous. Trimming took 1 base from V and 6 from J, leaving 6 bases between them. The CDR3 covers 12 residues. CDR1 and CDR2 (germline): SGHTA, FQGNSA. CDR3 DNA sequence: TGTGCCAGCAGCTTAGTTCGAGATGGCTACACCTTC. Translation: CASSLVRDGYTF.

V usage is TRBV10-3 and J usage is TRBJ2-5; possible D gene TRBD1, 5 bases. Deletions cut 6 bases from V and 5 bases from J, with 16 bases between. From germline, CDR1 is ENHRY and CDR2 SYGVKD. The CDR3 runs to 14 residues. CDR3 in amino acids: CAISQGGASETQYF. The CDR3 DNA reads TGTGCCATCAGCCAGGGTGGGGCTTCGGAGACCCAGTACTTC.

This rearrangement joins TRBV18 to TRBJ2-6, with 9 bases identical to TRBD1. Looked up from germline, CDR1 is KGHSH and CDR2 is LQKENI. Trimming took 6 bases from V and 2 from J; bases not matched to a gene: 8. The CDR3 loop spans 17 amino acids. As DNA, the CDR3 is TGTGCCAGCTCTCAAACGGGACAGGGCGCTGGGGCCAACGTCCTGACTTTC. Translated: CASSQTGQGAGANVLTF.

The CDR3: CASSLVFRQGFFLGTEAFF. The CDR3 DNA is TGTGCCAGCAGCTTAGTTTTCCGGCAGGGATTTTTTTTAGGCACTGAAGCTTTCTTT. J is TRBJ1-1 and V is TRBV11-2; maybe TRBD1 (5 bases). Between the trimmed V and J ends, which lost 1 base and 4 bases, there was a span of 25 bases. The CDR3 is 19 residues long. Per germline, CDR1 SGHAT and CDR2 FQNNGV.

This rearrangement joins TRBV10-1 to TRBJ2-7; 8 positions match TRBD2. CDR1 and CDR2 (germline): WNHNN, SYGVQD (reference sequence). The CDR3 consists of 16 residues. J gave up 0 bases and V 0 bases, and 4 bases lay outside the gene matches. CDR3 amino acids: CASSESLAGSSYEQYF. The DNA for the CDR3 is TGCGCCAGCAGTGAGTCCTTAGCGGGGAGCTCCTACGAGCAGTACTTC.

The chain uses TRBV30 and TRBJ2-7; TRBD1 is a possible D gene (6 bases). This CDR3 has 10 amino acids. Germline V CDR1 and CDR2: GTSNPN, SVGIG (reference sequence). Trimming took 0 bases from V and 9 from J, leaving 6 bases between them. CDR3 sequence reads: CAWSVQGQYF. Here the CDR3 DNA reads TGTGCCTGGAGTGTACAGGGGCAGTACTTC.

Ten or more counts support this clonotype. The V gene is TRBV12-3 or TRBV12-4, the J gene TRBJ2-4, with D hard to call. The CDR3 loop spans 15 amino acids. Trimming cost V 2 bases and J 7 bases, with 15 bases left between them. CDR3 nucleotide sequence: TGTGCCAGCAGTTTAAGGCAGAGCTTCGAGAACATTCAGTACTTC. Amino acids: CASSLRQSFENIQYF.

The chain couples TRBV6-1 to TRBJ1-6; tentatively, D is TRBD1 (6 bases). The CDR3 is 16 amino acids. Germline V gene sequence: CDR1 MNHNS, CDR2 SASEGT. V gave up 2 bases and J gave up 5 bases, with 13 bases separating them. The CDR3 nucleotides are TGTGCCAGCAGTGAATATTGGGGGCTGGATAATTCACCCCTCCACTTT. It encodes CASSEYWGLDNSPLHF.

The chain has TRBV7-2 and TRBJ2-7; D ambiguous. The CDR3 is made up of 13 amino acids. Trimming removed 7 bases at V and 5 bases at J, with 15 bases between. From germline, CDR1 is SGHTA and CDR2 FQGNSA. DNA of the CDR3: TGTGCCAGCACCCCTTGGGGTCCCCACGAGCAGTACTTC. The encoded protein is CASTPWGPHEQYF.

The chain combines TRBV20-1 with TRBJ2-4; 7 bases match TRBD2. J lost 3 bases, V lost 3 bases, and 5 bases had no gene match. The germline CDR1 and CDR2 sequences are DFQATT and SNEGSKA (reference sequence). The CDR3 runs 14 residues. CDR3 nucleotide sequence: TGCAGTGCTAGGAGCGGGGAGGTCAAAAACATTCAGTACTTC. This translates into CSARSGEVKNIQYF.

This clonotype was seen just once. The J gene is TRBJ2-7, the V gene TRBV27; no clear D gene. The CDR3 spans 14 residues. The germline V gene has CDR1 MNHEY and CDR2 SMNVEV (reference sequence). V lost 5 bases and J lost 0, with 11 bases in between. CDR3 residues: CASSGSGSSYEQYF. DNA for the CDR3: TGTGCCAGCAGTGGAAGTGGAAGCTCCTACGAGCAGTACTTC.

The chain couples TRBV12-3 or TRBV12-4 to TRBJ1-5; 7 nucleotides match TRBD1. The CDR3 length is 15 residues. V was pared by 6 bases and J by 7 bases, with 12 bases of the junction left unmatched. This chain's CDR3 is CASSQRQGRWQPQHF. CDR3 DNA: TGTGCCAGCAGCCAGCGACAGGGTCGGTGGCAGCCCCAGCATTTT.